This note documents a single T cell receptor (beta chain) sequence. CDR3 length: 13 residues. The germline gives CDR1 SEHNR, CDR2 FQNEAQ (reference sequence). V was trimmed by 0 bases and J by 4 bases, leaving 7 bases between them. The data stem from a study of blood T cell repertoires in COVID-19. Study overall: Italy, Spain and the United States were the sources of the convalescent and acute COVID-19 samples. T cells, B-cell-depleted T cells, or PBMCs supplied cDNA or gDNA.

Here immunoSEQ multiplex PCR was the method, and the copy in TCRdb shows in-frame clones only, minus some. The table lists approximately 46,000 clones, around 88% of them singletons. Source material: peripheral blood. This chain uses TRBV7-9 with TRBJ2-7, with D hard to call. The TCR sequence derives from a human donor in a cohort sampled during active COVID-19. The CDR3 loop reads CASSLAGLYEQYF. CDR3 DNA: TGTGCCAGCAGCTTAGCGGGCTTATACGAGCAGTACTTC.